Presented here are 4 T cell receptor beta chains from one specimen sequenced in a study of follicular helper T cells after annual influenza vaccination. The protocol was immunoSEQ multiplex PCR, while the TCRdb copy is restricted to in-frame clones and leaves out a portion. The sample has some 10,000 clones, about 84% seen once. As for time point: 2015-2016 season, pre-vaccination. The sequences come from CXCR5+ CD38- circulating T follicular helper cells from blood, collected on the day of influenza vaccination. Subset defined: circulating Tfh, non-naive CD4+CXCR5+PD-1+ (ICOS+CD38+ or ICOS-CD38-). These receptors all stem from an adult who received the influenza vaccine.

The chain employs TRBV6-5 and TRBJ2-7; D perhaps matches TRBD1 (6 bases). The CDR3 covers 14 residues. The V gene lost 2 bases and the J gene lost 0 bases, with 8 bases spanning the gap. Germline V gene data show CDR1 as MNHEY and CDR2 as SVGAGI. This chain's CDR3 is CASSYHRDSYEQYF. The CDR3 DNA reads as TGTGCCAGCAGTTACCACAGGGACTCCTACGAGCAGTACTTC.

The chain is built from TRBV6-5 and TRBJ1-1; 12 bases agree with TRBD1. The germline CDR1 and CDR2 sequences are MNHEY and SVGAGI. Trimming removed 6 bases from V and 10 bases from J; junction bases left unmatched: 12. The CDR3 is 15 amino acids. The CDR3 DNA is TGTGCCAGCAGATATACGGGACAGGGGGCGATTCGAGCTTTCTTT. As protein: CASRYTGQGAIRAFF.

The V gene is TRBV7-9, the J gene TRBJ2-1; D is perhaps TRBD1 (6 bases). The CDR3 is 14 residues long. Trimming pared 4 bases from V and 4 bases from J, leaving 11 bases between. CDR1 and CDR2 from the germline V gene are SEHNR and FQNEAQ (reference sequence). The CDR3 DNA reads TGTGCCAGCAGCTACGGACAGCGTTACAATGAGCAGTTCTTC. It specifies CASSYGQRYNEQFF. The full variable domain, with the rest looked up from reference TRBV7-9 and TRBJ2-1, is DTGVSQNPRHKITKRGQNVTFRCDPISEHNRLYWYRQTLGQGPEFLTYFQNEAQLEKSRLLSDRFSAERPKGSFSTLEIQRTEQGDSAMYLCASSYGQRYNEQFFGPGTRLTVL.

The V and J genes are TRBV2 and TRBJ2-3, with D unresolved. Trimming cost V 5 bases and J 2 bases, with 2 bases left between them. The CDR3 consists of 11 residues. Germline CDR1 SNHLY, CDR2 FYNNEI. CDR3 in DNA: TGTGCCAGCAGTTACACAGATACGCAGTATTTT. Amino acids: CASSYTDTQYF.